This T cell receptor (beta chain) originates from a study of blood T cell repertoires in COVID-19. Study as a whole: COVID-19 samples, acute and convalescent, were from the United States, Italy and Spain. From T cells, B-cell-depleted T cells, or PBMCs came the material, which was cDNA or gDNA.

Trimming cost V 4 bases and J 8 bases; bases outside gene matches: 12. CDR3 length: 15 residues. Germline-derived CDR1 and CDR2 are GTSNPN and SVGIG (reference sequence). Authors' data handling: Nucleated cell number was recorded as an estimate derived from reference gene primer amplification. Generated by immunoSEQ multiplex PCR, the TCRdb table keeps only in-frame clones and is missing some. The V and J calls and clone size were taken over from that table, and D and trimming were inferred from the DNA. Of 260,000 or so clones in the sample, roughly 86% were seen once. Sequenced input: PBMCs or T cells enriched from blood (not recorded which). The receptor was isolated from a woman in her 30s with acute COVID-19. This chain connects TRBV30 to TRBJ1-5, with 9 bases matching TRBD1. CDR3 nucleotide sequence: TGTGCCTGGACTCCCGGGACAGGGATGTCGGAGCCCCAGCATTTT. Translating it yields CAWTPGTGMSEPQHF.